The 22 T cell receptor beta chains below all came from one sample that was sequenced in a study of shared clonotypes between healthy human individuals. Terminally differentiated effector memory CD45RA+ cells were excluded by CCR7 positive selection of CD45RO-negative cells. TCRdb's table, derived via immunoSEQ multiplex PCR, lists solely in-frame clones and lacks some. The table records more than 2 million clones, 80% to 95% of them present only once. What was sequenced was naive CD8+ T cells from PBMCs. Receptors were obtained from a man younger than 35 in good health. Some clones in this sample may be carry-over from other donors' samples.

This chain links TRBV5-5 with TRBJ2-5, with D perhaps being TRBD1 or TRBD2 (5 bases each). The CDR3 runs 15 residues. CDR1 is SGHKS, CDR2 YYEKEE, per germline (reference sequence). V was cut by 0 bases and J by 3 bases, with 12 bases left in between. The CDR3 here is CASSLVHGAEETQYF. CDR3 coding DNA: TGTGCCAGCAGCTTGGTACACGGGGCGGAAGAGACCCAGTACTTC.

The V gene is TRBV27, the J gene TRBJ1-5; D gene uncertain. Trimming took off 6 bases at V and 4 bases at J, with 10 bases between the two ends. The CDR3 contains 13 residues. The germline V gene has CDR1 MNHEY and CDR2 SMNVEV (reference sequence). The CDR3 bases are TGTGCCAGCAGCTGGGTCATGAATCAGCCCCAGCATTTT. It specifies CASSWVMNQPQHF.

The chain carries TRBV30 and TRBJ2-1; TRBD2 matches at 8 bases. CDR1 GTSNPN and CDR2 SVGIG come from the germline V gene (reference sequence). CDR3 length: 16 residues. Trimming at V came to 3 bases and at J to 1 base, leaving 8 bases not matched to a gene. CDR3 nucleotide sequence: TGTGCCTGGAGCGGGACTAGAGTAGGTTCCTACAATGAGCAGTTCTTC. Its protein is CAWSGTRVGSYNEQFF.

This rearrangement joins TRBV7-2 to TRBJ2-7; no clear D gene. V lost 2 bases and J 2 bases, leaving 10 bases between the germline ends. Germline CDR1 is SGHTA and CDR2 is FQGNSA. The CDR3 consists of 14 residues. This chain's CDR3 is CASSLIGTAYEQYF. In DNA, the CDR3 is TGTGCCAGCAGCTTAATAGGTACAGCCTACGAGCAGTACTTC.

The chain joins TRBV6-4 to TRBJ2-5; D not resolved. Germline-derived CDR1 and CDR2 are MRHNA and SNTAGT. V was clipped by 6 bases and J by 5 bases, with 13 bases between them. The CDR3 loop spans 13 amino acids. The CDR3 reads CASSRTARETQYF. DNA of the CDR3: TGTGCCAGCAGCCGCACGGCTCGGGAGACCCAGTACTTC.

The rearrangement joins TRBV7-9 to TRBJ2-2; D is perhaps TRBD1 or TRBD2 (5 bases each). CDR1 and CDR2 from the germline V gene are SEHNR and FQNEAQ (reference sequence). The ends were cut back, 3 bases at V and 4 bases at J, with 12 bases in the middle. The CDR3 has 15 amino acids. The CDR3 protein is CASSLYMGVTGELFF. The CDR3 DNA sequence: TGTGCCAGCAGCTTGTATATGGGGGTCACCGGGGAGCTGTTTTTT.

V gene TRBV6-5 combines with J gene TRBJ2-7; 7 nucleotides align to TRBD1. V trimming: 0 bases; J trimming: 0 bases; junction bases outside the gene matches: 2. This CDR3 comprises 15 residues. In germline, CDR1 is MNHEY, CDR2 SVGAGI. CDR3 nucleotide sequence: TGTGCCAGCAGTTACTCGACAGGGCACTCCTACGAGCAGTACTTC. Amino acids: CASSYSTGHSYEQYF.

About this clone itself: Likely a read error: the CDR3 ends without its conserved phenylalanine or tryptophan. Because the CDR3's place on the DNA is in doubt, the DNA is left out and the CDR3 is given as listed by TCRdb. This chain joins TRBV21-1 and TRBJ2-4; TRBD2 is the table's D call, not checked against the DNA. TRBV21-1 is noted as a pseudogene. The CDR3 has 15 residues if both end residues are counted. This CDR3 reads CASSGRDGENIMAGI.

The J gene is TRBJ1-2, the V gene TRBV12-5; D uncertain. Deletions cut 2 bases from V and 6 bases from J, with 13 bases between. Germline V lookup: CDR1 LGHNT, CDR2 FRNRAP. This CDR3 has 14 amino acids. The CDR3 DNA reads TGTGCTAGTGGTTTGTGGAGGGAGCCTCATGGCTACACCTTC. Translated: CASGLWREPHGYTF.

The V and J genes are TRBV7-9 and TRBJ2-5, with 7 bases aligning to TRBD2. The V gene's germline CDR1 is SEHNR and CDR2 FQNEAQ (reference sequence). This CDR3 is built from 15 residues. The ends lost 4 bases at V and 2 bases at J; junction bases unmatched: 7. CDR3 nucleotides: TGTGCCAGCAGCTCCCGCCTGGGGGGGCAAGAGACCCAGTACTTC. It is translated as CASSSRLGGQETQYF.

The V gene is TRBV13, the J gene TRBJ2-2; the D gene is possibly TRBD2 (5 bases). The length of the CDR3 is 17 residues. Germline CDR1 reads PRHDT; CDR2 reads FYEKMQ (reference sequence). Trimming left V 5 bases short and J 3 bases short, with 19 bases between. The DNA of the CDR3 is TGTGCCAGCAGCCATACGGGGTGGGAGATAGACACCGGGGAGCTGTTTTTT. Translation gives CASSHTGWEIDTGELFF.

This clone was found once. The chain links TRBV11-2 to TRBJ2-7; D is ambiguous. CDR1 and CDR2 (germline): SGHAT, FQNNGV. The CDR3 is 11 residues long. The ends were cut back, 4 bases at V and 9 bases at J, with 10 bases in the middle. CDR3 protein: CASSSPGRQYF. As DNA, the CDR3 is TGTGCCAGCAGCTCCCCCGGCCGGCAGTACTTC. Full variable domain (rest looked up from reference TRBV11-2 and TRBJ2-7): EAGVAQSPRYKIIEKRQSVAFWCNPISGHATLYWYQQILGQGPKLLIQFQNNGVVDDSQLPKDRFSAERLKGVDSTLKIQPAKLEDSAVYLCASSSPGRQYFGPGTRLTVT.

The rearrangement joins TRBV19 to TRBJ2-5; D is undetermined. The CDR3 spans 14 residues. The germline V gene has CDR1 LNHDA and CDR2 SQIVND (reference sequence). Deletions cut 3 bases from V and 1 base from J, with 9 bases between. The CDR3 spells CASSIFGTQETQYF. The CDR3 nucleotides read TGTGCCAGTAGTATCTTTGGCACCCAAGAGACCCAGTACTTC.

This clone was detected once. The chain combines TRBV25-1 with TRBJ1-3; the D gene is possibly TRBD1 (6 bases). The ends were cut back, 2 bases at V and 3 bases at J, with 14 bases in the middle. Germline CDR1 and CDR2: MGHDK and SYGVNS. This CDR3 region has 16 residues. CDR3 sequence (DNA): TGTGCCAGCAGTGAAGGGGTTGAGGGGGTTGGAAACACCATATATTTT. This gives the protein CASSEGVEGVGNTIYF.

The J gene is TRBJ1-2, the V gene TRBV10-3; 9 nucleotides align to TRBD1. The CDR3 runs to 14 residues. V gave up 6 bases and J gave up 7 bases; unmatched junction bases: 9. Germline-derived CDR1 and CDR2 are ENHRY and SYGVKD. CDR3 in amino acids: CAISPGQGRGGYTF. The DNA of the CDR3 is TGTGCCATCAGCCCCGGACAGGGGCGTGGTGGCTACACCTTC.

The chain links TRBV10-2 to TRBJ1-4, with D uncertain. The CDR3 contains 16 residues. V lost 2 bases and J 5 bases, leaving 15 bases between the germline ends. Germline V gene sequence: CDR1 WSHSY, CDR2 SAAADI. The CDR3 loop reads CASSEALEGINEKLFF. The CDR3 DNA follows: TGCGCCAGCAGTGAGGCCTTGGAGGGTATAAATGAAAAACTGTTTTTT.

V and J are TRBV27 and TRBJ2-7, with 7 bases identical to TRBD1. The germline CDR1 and CDR2 sequences are MNHEY and SMNVEV (reference sequence). Unmatched junction bases numbered 4, after V lost 5 bases and J lost 3 bases. CDR3 length equals 13 residues. The CDR3 is CASSHGQDYEQYF. The CDR3 coding sequence is TGTGCCAGCAGTCACGGACAGGACTACGAGCAGTACTTC.

The chain employs TRBV6-1 and TRBJ2-7, with D possibly being TRBD1 or TRBD2 (5 bases each). Germline-derived CDR1 and CDR2 are MNHNS and SASEGT. The V end lost 2 bases, the J end lost 5 bases, and 7 bases lay between the germline ends. The CDR3 has 12 amino acids. The CDR3 region is CASSEWGHEQYF. The DNA for the CDR3 is TGTGCCAGCAGTGAATGGGGACACGAGCAGTACTTC.

The chain employs TRBV19 and TRBJ2-7; D possibly corresponds to TRBD2 (7 bases). Looked up from germline, CDR1 is LNHDA and CDR2 is SQIVND (reference sequence). The CDR3 is made up of 17 amino acids. The V gene lost 3 bases and the J gene lost 2 bases, with 20 bases spanning the gap. The CDR3 DNA reads as TGTGCCAGTAGTATCCCGTCGTCGAGCGGGACAACCTACGAGCAGTACTTC. Translating gives CASSIPSSSGTTYEQYF.

This clone appeared once. The chain carries TRBV5-4 and TRBJ2-1; 9 bases align to TRBD2. Trimming cost V 2 bases and J 9 bases; bases outside gene matches: 9. The length of the CDR3 is 15 residues. Germline V gives CDR1 SGHNT, CDR2 YYREEE (reference sequence). CDR3 region: CASSLSAGGPSEQFF. CDR3 DNA sequence: TGTGCCAGCAGCTTATCGGCGGGAGGGCCTAGTGAGCAGTTCTTC.

The chain recombines TRBV7-2 with TRBJ2-1; no clear D gene. The CDR3 extends over 14 amino acids. The germline V and J ends were trimmed by 5 bases and 0 bases, with 8 bases remaining between them. Germline V lookup: CDR1 SGHTA, CDR2 FQGNSA. This CDR3 reads CASSPSNSYNEQFF. The CDR3 DNA follows: TGTGCCAGCAGCCCGAGTAACTCCTACAATGAGCAGTTCTTC.

This clone was seen just once. The rearrangement joins TRBV5-1 to TRBJ1-1; D gene uncertain. Trimming cost V 2 bases and J 6 bases, with 8 bases left between them. This CDR3 has 12 amino acids. Germline assignment: CDR1 SGHRS and CDR2 YFSETQ. The CDR3 reads CASSLPPAEAFF. DNA for the CDR3: TGCGCCAGCAGCTTACCCCCGGCTGAAGCTTTCTTT.